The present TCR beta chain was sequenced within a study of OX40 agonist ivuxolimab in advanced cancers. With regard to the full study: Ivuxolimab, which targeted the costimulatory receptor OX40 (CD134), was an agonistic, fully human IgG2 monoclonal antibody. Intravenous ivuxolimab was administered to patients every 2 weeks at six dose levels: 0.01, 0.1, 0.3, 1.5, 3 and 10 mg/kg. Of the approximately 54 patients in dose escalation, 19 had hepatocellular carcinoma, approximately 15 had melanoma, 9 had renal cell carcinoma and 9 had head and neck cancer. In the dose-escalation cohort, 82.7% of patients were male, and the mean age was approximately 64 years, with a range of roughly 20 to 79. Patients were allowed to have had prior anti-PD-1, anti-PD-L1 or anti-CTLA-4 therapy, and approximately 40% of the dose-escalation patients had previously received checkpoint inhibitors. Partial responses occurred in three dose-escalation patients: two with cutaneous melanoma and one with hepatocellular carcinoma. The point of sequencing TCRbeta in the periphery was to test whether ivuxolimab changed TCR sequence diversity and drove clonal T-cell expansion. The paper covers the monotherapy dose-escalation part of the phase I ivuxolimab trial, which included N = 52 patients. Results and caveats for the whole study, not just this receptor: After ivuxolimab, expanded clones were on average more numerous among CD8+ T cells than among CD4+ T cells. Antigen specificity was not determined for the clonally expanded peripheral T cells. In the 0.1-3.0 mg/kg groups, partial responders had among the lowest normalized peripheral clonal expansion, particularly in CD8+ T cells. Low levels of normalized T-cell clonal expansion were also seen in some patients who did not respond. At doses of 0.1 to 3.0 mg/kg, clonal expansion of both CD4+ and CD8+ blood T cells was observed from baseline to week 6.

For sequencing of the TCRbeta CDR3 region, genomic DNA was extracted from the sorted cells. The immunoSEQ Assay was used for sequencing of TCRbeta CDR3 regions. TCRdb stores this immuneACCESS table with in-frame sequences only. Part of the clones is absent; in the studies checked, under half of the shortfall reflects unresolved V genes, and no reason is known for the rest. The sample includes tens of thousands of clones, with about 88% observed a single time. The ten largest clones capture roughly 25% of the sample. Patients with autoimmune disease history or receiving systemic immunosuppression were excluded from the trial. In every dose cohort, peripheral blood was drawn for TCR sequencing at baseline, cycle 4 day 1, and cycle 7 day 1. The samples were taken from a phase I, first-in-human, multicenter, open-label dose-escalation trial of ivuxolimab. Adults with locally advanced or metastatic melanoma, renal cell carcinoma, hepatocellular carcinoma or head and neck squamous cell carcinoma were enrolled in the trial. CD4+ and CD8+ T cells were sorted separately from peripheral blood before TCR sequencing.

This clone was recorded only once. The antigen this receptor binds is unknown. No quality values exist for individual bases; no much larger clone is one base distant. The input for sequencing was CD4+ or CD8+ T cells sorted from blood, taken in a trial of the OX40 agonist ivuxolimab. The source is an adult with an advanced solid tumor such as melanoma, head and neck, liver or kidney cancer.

The bases are TGTGCCAGCAGTCGGCCGTCCACCGGGGAGCTGTTTTTT. Its translation is CASSRPSTGELFF. The sequence is built from TRBV27 and TRBJ2-2, with an unclear D gene assignment. A distance of 8 bases separates the germline ends of V and J, which lose 5 bases and 4 bases respectively. The CDR3 runs 13 amino acids, cysteine and phenylalanine included. The retained sequence is limited to the CDR3, 39 bases, with the frame set at the first base. CDR1 MNHEY and CDR2 SMNVEV were looked up in the germline V gene (reference sequence).